Shown below are 18 T cell receptor beta chains from a single sample sequenced in a study of T cell responses to AZD1222 COVID-19 vaccine. Repertoires were generated with immunoSEQ multiplex PCR, while TCRdb's copy carries only in-frame clones and drops some. Of under 200,000 clones listed, approximately 90% are singletons. The sequencing here drew on peripheral blood, taken 28 days after the second AZD1222 dose. The source is an adult who received the AZD1222 COVID-19 vaccine.

The rearrangement joins TRBV5-5 to TRBJ1-2; unclear D gene. This CDR3 contains 13 residues. Germline CDR1 SGHKS, CDR2 YYEKEE (reference sequence). With 0 bases removed from V and 4 bases from J, the gap between germline ends came to 7 bases. The CDR3 bases are TGTGCCAGCAGCTTGGCTTTAAGCTATGGCTACACCTTC. Its translation is CASSLALSYGYTF.

The chain carries TRBV4-3 and TRBJ2-1, with 8 positions matching TRBD2. There are 17 residues in the CDR3. Trimming cost V 6 bases and J 0 bases; bases outside gene matches: 10. Germline V CDR1 and CDR2: LGHNA, YSLEER. CDR3 protein: CASRKDLRGDSYNEQFF. The CDR3 nucleotides read TGCGCCAGCAGAAAAGATTTGCGGGGGGACTCCTACAATGAGCAGTTCTTC.

The chain employs TRBV11-2 and TRBJ2-7; D possibly corresponds to TRBD2 (6 bases). V lost 0 bases and J 0 bases, leaving 9 bases between the germline ends. The CDR3 is 15 amino acids. CDR1 is SGHAT and CDR2 is FQNNGV in the germline V gene. The CDR3 nucleotides read TGTGCCAGCAGCTTAGAGCGGGGCACCTCCTACGAGCAGTACTTC. Translation: CASSLERGTSYEQYF.

This chain links TRBV5-1 with TRBJ1-1, with TRBD1 matching 7 bases. V gave up 0 bases and J gave up 4 bases; unmatched junction bases: 3. The CDR3 spans 14 residues. Germline values: CDR1 SGHRS, CDR2 YFSETQ. CDR3 nucleotides: TGCGCCAGCAGCTTGGAACAGGGGCGCACTGAAGCTTTCTTT. Translation gives CASSLEQGRTEAFF. Combining the CDR3 with reference TRBV5-1 and TRBJ1-1 gives the whole variable domain KAGVTQTPRYLIKTRGQQVTLSCSPISGHRSVSWYQQTPGQGLQFLFEYFSETQRNKGNFPGRFSGRQFSNSRSEMNVSTLELGDSALYLCASSLEQGRTEAFFGQGTRLTVV.

V and J are TRBV18 and TRBJ1-1; D is ambiguous. V lost 6 bases, J lost 2 bases, and 10 bases lay in between. This CDR3 is 13 amino acids long. The V gene's germline CDR1 is KGHSH and CDR2 LQKENI. This CDR3 is CASSPRANTEAFF. The CDR3 bases are TGTGCCAGCTCCCCAAGGGCAAACACTGAAGCTTTCTTT.

This clone is a singleton in its sample. This sequence joins TRBV7-9 and TRBJ1-1; TRBD1 agrees at 9 bases. Germline V gene data show CDR1 as SEHNR and CDR2 as FQNEAQ (reference sequence). V trimming: 4 bases; J trimming: 5 bases; junction bases outside the gene matches: 5. The CDR3 is made up of 14 amino acids. In DNA, the CDR3 is TGTGCCAGCAGCTCAACCGGGACAGGGACTGAAGCTTTCTTT. Amino acids: CASSSTGTGTEAFF.

The J gene is TRBJ1-1, the V gene TRBV3-1 (or the pseudogene TRBV3-2); TRBD1 might be the D (5 bases). V was trimmed by 4 bases and J by 3 bases, leaving 15 bases between them. This CDR3 region has 15 residues. Germline V lookup: CDR1 LGHDT, CDR2 YNNKEL (reference sequence). The CDR3 nucleotides read TGTGCCAGCAGCCCCACCTGGGGGGGTGACACTGAAGCTTTCTTT. Translated: CASSPTWGGDTEAFF.

This chain links TRBV5-6 with TRBJ2-2; D perhaps matches TRBD1 (6 bases). This CDR3 is built from 15 residues. The germline V gene has CDR1 SGHDT and CDR2 YYEEEE. Trimming pared 3 bases from V and 1 base from J, leaving 10 bases between. The CDR3 nucleotides are TGTGCCAGCAGCTGGGGACACTGGAACACCGGGGAGCTGTTTTTT. It yields the protein CASSWGHWNTGELFF.

This chain links TRBV7-8 with TRBJ1-4, with 8 positions matching TRBD1. This CDR3 comprises 13 residues. J lost 7 bases, V lost 5 bases, and 3 bases had no gene match. CDR1 is SGHVS and CDR2 is FQNEAQ in the germline V gene. The CDR3 DNA reads as TGTGCCAGCAGCGTTGGACAGGGTGAAAAACTGTTTTTT. It specifies CASSVGQGEKLFF. Filled out from reference TRBV7-8 and TRBJ1-4, the complete variable domain reads GAGVSQSPRYKVAKRGQDVALRCDPISGHVSLFWYQQALGQGPEFLTYFQNEAQLDKSGLPSDRFFAERPEGSVSTLKIQRTQQEDSAVYLCASSVGQGEKLFFGSGTQLSVL.

This chain uses TRBV11-3 with TRBJ2-3; D call uncertain. This CDR3 contains 13 residues. V lost 1 base and J lost 3, with 5 bases in between. The germline gives CDR1 SGHNT, CDR2 YENEEA. Written as DNA, the CDR3 is TGTGCCAGCAGCTTAGGGGAAACAGATACGCAGTATTTT. It yields the protein CASSLGETDTQYF.

The chain uses TRBV5-1 and TRBJ1-1; 9 positions match TRBD1. Trimming took 3 bases from V and 3 from J; bases not matched to a gene: 3. From germline, CDR1 is SGHRS and CDR2 YFSETQ. This CDR3 is built from 14 residues. The CDR3 loop reads CASSWDRADTEAFF. CDR3 DNA sequence: TGCGCCAGCAGCTGGGACAGGGCAGACACTGAAGCTTTCTTT. Filled out from reference TRBV5-1 and TRBJ1-1, the complete variable domain reads KAGVTQTPRYLIKTRGQQVTLSCSPISGHRSVSWYQQTPGQGLQFLFEYFSETQRNKGNFPGRFSGRQFSNSRSEMNVSTLELGDSALYLCASSWDRADTEAFFGQGTRLTVV.

The V call is TRBV7-2, the J call TRBJ2-1; 8 nucleotides agree with TRBD2. Germline CDR1 reads SGHTA; CDR2 reads FQGNSA. V was clipped by 4 bases and J by 6 bases; unmatched bases: 2. The CDR3 loop spans 13 amino acids. The CDR3 loop is CASSYRGGNEQFF. CDR3 coding DNA: TGTGCCAGCAGCTACCGGGGGGGCAATGAGCAGTTCTTC.

The V gene is TRBV6-5, the J gene TRBJ1-2; 10 bases align to TRBD1. The CDR3 has 15 amino acids. Germline CDR1 reads MNHEY; CDR2 reads SVGAGI. V shed 5 bases and J 4 bases; nucleotides not matched to a gene: 7. The CDR3 DNA sequence: TGTGCCAGCAGTAGAGACAGGGGGCGCAGCTATGGCTACACCTTC. Translation: CASSRDRGRSYGYTF.

The V gene is TRBV10-3, the J gene TRBJ2-5; D unclear. V was pared by 2 bases and J by 5 bases, with 18 bases between. CDR3 length: 16 amino acids. Per the germline V gene, CDR1 is ENHRY and CDR2 is SYGVKD. The CDR3, as DNA: TGTGCCATCAGTGAGACACGTGGGCCTGGGTCGGAGACCCAGTACTTC. Protein product: CAISETRGPGSETQYF.

Only one count was recorded for this clone. The J gene is TRBJ2-5, the V gene TRBV10-3, with TRBD2 as a possible D gene (5 bases). Germline V CDR1 and CDR2: ENHRY, SYGVKD. Trimming took off 9 bases at V and 4 bases at J, with 9 bases between the two ends. The CDR3 spans 11 residues. CDR3 nucleotides: TGTGCCATAAGAAGCGGAGAGACCCAGTACTTC. This gives the protein CAIRSGETQYF.

This sequence joins TRBV19 and TRBJ1-5, with D hard to call. CDR1 LNHDA and CDR2 SQIVND come from the germline V gene (reference sequence). The CDR3 loop spans 13 amino acids. The V end was cut by 8 bases, the J end by 7 bases, with 15 bases between. CDR3 loop: CASQSGMGQPQHF. In DNA, the CDR3 is TGTGCCAGTCAATCGGGGATGGGGCAGCCCCAGCATTTT. The full variable domain, its missing parts supplied by reference TRBV19 and TRBJ1-5, is DGGITQSPKYLFRKEGQNVTLSCEQNLNHDAMYWYRQDPGQGLRLIYYSQIVNDFQKGDIAEGYSVSREKKESFPLTVTSAQKNPTAFYLCASQSGMGQPQHFGDGTRLSIL.

The gene calls are TRBV6-6 and TRBJ1-4; the match to TRBD1 covers 9 bases. The ends lost 5 bases at V and 6 bases at J; junction bases unmatched: 13. The CDR3 contains 17 residues. Germline CDR1 reads MNHNY; CDR2 reads SVGAGI (reference sequence). CDR3 coding DNA: TGTGCCAGCAGTCCCTGGACAGGGGAGGTCGGAGATGAAAAACTGTTTTTT. Protein: CASSPWTGEVGDEKLFF.

The chain employs TRBV12-3 or TRBV12-4 and TRBJ2-7; D remains unclear. The CDR3 runs 13 residues. The V gene lost 5 bases and the J gene lost 2 bases, with 10 bases spanning the gap. CDR3 nucleotides: TGTGCCAGCAGTCCCGAGGCTGCCTACGAGCAGTACTTC. Its protein product is CASSPEAAYEQYF.